This TCR beta chain was captured by sequencing in a study of spatial heterogeneity in lung cancer. Study in general: In tumor regions TCR transcript counts correlated strongly with a matched bulk RNA-seq T cell module score. The study, taken as a whole, reports: It was found that expanded intratumoral alpha and beta TCR counts tracked tumor mutation counts.

V was pared by 3 bases and J by 8 bases, with 8 bases between. The V gene's germline CDR1 is MNHEY and CDR2 SVGEGT. CDR3 size: 12 residues. Time point meaning: sample taken at primary tumor resection. In this sample, this clonotype turned up many times. Its antigen is still unknown. This beta chain is an off-target read within a library intended for alpha chains, so its frequency means little. A single record per CDR3 protein comes from TCRdb applying MiXCR to the 5' RACE reads. The sample holds about 13,000 distinct CDR3 sequences; 5.6% are singletons and the top ten take approximately 10%. Source: lung tumor tissue, taken at surgery. This TCR came from a female donor with early-stage non-small cell lung cancer. The chain uses TRBV6-2 or TRBV6-3 and TRBJ1-5, with no clear D. This CDR3 is CASSYPMEPQHF. In DNA, the CDR3 is TGTGCCAGCAGTTATCCCATGGAGCCCCAGCATTTT.